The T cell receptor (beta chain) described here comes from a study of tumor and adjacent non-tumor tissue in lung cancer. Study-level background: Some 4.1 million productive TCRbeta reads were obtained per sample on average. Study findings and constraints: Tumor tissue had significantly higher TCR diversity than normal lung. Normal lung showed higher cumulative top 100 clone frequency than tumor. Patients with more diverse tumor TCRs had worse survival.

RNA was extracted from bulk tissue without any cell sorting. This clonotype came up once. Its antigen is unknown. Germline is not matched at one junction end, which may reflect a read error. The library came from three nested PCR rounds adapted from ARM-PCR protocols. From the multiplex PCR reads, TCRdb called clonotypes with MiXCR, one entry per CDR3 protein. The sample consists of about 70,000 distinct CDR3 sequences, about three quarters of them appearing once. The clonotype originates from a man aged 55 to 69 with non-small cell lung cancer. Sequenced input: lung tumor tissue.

As DNA, the CDR3 is TGTGCAAGCAGTTCGGGACTAGCAATCGGGGAGCTGTTTTTT. The encoded protein is CASSSGLAIGELFF. V gene TRBV12-3 or TRBV12-4 combines with J gene TRBJ2-2, with 9 positions matching TRBD2. The CDR3 has 14 amino acids.